The TCR beta chain under discussion was sequenced for a study of T cells after yellow fever vaccination. This clonotype was observed many times. Its antigen is unknown. Notes on the study in general: Weaker in magnitude, the secondary response showed a faster peak on day 5 versus 15. Boosting was followed by the reappearance of most primary-vaccination clones (about 97% CD4, around 90% CD8).

The CDR3 totals 12 residues. Trimming took 5 bases from V and 6 from J, leaving 8 bases between them. Germline CDR1 is MNHEY and CDR2 is SMNVEV (reference sequence). Using its own MiXCR run on the 5' RACE reads, TCRdb lists one record per CDR3 protein. The top ten clones hold approximately 20% of a sample with about 320,000 distinct CDR3 sequences, 3.5% to 4.5% of them seen once. The chain combines TRBV27 with TRBJ2-1, with D unresolved. This sequence originates from a man between 18 and 29 years old who received the YFV17D yellow fever vaccine. The input for sequencing was PBMCs, taken 15 days after the yellow fever booster vaccination. The CDR3 region has the DNA TGTGCCAGCAGTCCACGGCCCAATGAGCAGTTCTTC. This translates into CASSPRPNEQFF.